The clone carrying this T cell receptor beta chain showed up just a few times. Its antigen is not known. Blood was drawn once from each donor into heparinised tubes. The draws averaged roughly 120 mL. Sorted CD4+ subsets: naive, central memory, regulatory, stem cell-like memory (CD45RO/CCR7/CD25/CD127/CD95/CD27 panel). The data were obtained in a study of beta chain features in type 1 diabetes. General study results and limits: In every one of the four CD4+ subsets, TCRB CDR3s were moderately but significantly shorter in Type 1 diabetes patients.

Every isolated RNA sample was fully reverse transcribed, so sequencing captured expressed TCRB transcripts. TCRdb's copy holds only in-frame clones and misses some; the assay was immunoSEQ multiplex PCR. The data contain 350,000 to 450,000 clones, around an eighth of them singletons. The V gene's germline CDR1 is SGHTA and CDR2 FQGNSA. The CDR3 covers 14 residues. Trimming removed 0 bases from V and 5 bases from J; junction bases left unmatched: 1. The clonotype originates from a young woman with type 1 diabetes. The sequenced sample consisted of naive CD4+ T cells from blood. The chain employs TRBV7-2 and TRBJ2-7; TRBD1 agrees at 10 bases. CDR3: CASSLAGQGHEQYF. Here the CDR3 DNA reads TGTGCCAGCAGCTTAGCGGGACAGGGGCACGAGCAGTACTTC.